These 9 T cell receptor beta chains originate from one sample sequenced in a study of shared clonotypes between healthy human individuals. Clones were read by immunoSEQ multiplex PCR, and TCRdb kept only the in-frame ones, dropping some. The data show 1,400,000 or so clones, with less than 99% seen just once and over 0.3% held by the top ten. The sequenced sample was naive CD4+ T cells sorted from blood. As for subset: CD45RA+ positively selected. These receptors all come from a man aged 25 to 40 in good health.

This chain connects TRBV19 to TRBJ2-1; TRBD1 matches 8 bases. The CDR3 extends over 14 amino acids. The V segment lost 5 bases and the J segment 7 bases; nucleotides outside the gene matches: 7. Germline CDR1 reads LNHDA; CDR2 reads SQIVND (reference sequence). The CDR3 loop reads CASSGWTGRNEQFF. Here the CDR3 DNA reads TGTGCCAGTAGTGGGTGGACAGGGAGAAATGAGCAGTTCTTC.

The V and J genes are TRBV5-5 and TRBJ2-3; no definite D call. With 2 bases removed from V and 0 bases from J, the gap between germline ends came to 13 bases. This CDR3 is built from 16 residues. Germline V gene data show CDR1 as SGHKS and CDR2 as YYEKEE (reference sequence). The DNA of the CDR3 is TGTGCCAGCAGCTTTTCTCCCCCCGTTAGCACAGATACGCAGTATTTT. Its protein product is CASSFSPPVSTDTQYF.

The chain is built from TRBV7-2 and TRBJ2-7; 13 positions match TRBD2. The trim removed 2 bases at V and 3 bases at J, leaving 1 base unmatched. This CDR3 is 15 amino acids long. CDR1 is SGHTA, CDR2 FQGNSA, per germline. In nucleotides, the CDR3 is TGTGCCAGCAGCTTAAGGACTAGCGGGGGCTACGAGCAGTACTTC. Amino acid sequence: CASSLRTSGGYEQYF. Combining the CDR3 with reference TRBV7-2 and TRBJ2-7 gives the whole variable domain GAGVSQSPSNKVTEKGKDVELRCDPISGHTALYWYRQSLGQGLEFLIYFQGNSAPDKSGLPSDRFSAERTGGSVSTLTIQRTQQEDSAVYLCASSLRTSGGYEQYFGPGTRLTVT.

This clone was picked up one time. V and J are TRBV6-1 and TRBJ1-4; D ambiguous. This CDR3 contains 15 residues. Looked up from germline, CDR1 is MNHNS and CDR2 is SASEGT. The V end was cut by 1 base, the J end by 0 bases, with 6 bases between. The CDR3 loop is CASSEGQTTNEKLFF. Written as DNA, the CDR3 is TGTGCCAGCAGTGAAGGACAAACAACTAATGAAAAACTGTTTTTT.

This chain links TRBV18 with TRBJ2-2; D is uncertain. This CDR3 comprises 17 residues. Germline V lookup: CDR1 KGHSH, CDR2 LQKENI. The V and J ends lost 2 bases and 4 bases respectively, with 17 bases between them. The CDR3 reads CASSPSTTSTGTGELFF. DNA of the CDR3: TGTGCCAGCTCACCATCCACTACGTCGACCGGCACCGGGGAGCTGTTTTTT.

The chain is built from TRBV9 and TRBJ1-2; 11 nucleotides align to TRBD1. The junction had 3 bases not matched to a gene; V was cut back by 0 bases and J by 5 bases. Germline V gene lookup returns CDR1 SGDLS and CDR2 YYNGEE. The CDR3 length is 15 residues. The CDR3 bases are TGTGCCAGCAGCGTAGAGGGACAGGGGGTATATGGCTACACCTTC. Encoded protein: CASSVEGQGVYGYTF.

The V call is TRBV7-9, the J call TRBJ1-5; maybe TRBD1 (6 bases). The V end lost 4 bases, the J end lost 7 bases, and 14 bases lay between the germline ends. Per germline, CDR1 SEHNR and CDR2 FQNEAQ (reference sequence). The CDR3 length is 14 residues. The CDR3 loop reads CASSSTETGQPQHF. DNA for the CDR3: TGTGCCAGCAGCTCAACAGAGACAGGACAGCCCCAGCATTTT.

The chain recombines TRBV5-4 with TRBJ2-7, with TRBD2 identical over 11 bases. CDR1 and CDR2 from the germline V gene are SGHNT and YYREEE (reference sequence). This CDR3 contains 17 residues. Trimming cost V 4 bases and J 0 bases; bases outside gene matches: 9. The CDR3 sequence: CASSIGTSGVSSYEQYF. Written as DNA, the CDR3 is TGTGCCAGCAGCATCGGGACTAGCGGAGTAAGCTCCTACGAGCAGTACTTC.

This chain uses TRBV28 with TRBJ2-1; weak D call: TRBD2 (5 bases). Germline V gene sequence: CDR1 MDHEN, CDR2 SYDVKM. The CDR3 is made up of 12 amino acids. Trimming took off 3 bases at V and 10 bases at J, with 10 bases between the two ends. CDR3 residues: CASSFSVLEQFF. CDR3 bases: TGTGCCAGCAGTTTTAGCGTTCTCGAGCAGTTCTTC.